This T cell receptor (beta chain) is drawn from a study of T cell responses to AZD1222 COVID-19 vaccine. Comments on this clone: What it binds is not known. The same CDR3 is also encoded by other DNA sequences in this sample.

Study observations and caveats: Donors in the cohort were predominantly white British and more often female, and clonal diversity was possibly underestimated.

Clones were read by immunoSEQ multiplex PCR, and TCRdb kept only the in-frame ones, dropping some. This repertoire shows some 120,000 clones, 92% found once; its top ten account for approximately 1.1%. The V segment lost 8 bases and the J segment 3 bases; nucleotides outside the gene matches: 1. CDR3 length: 11 residues. The V call is TRBV12-3 or TRBV12-4, the J call TRBJ2-7; 7 bases align to TRBD2. The sample here was peripheral blood, taken on day 0 of AZD1222 vaccination. This receptor was obtained from an adult in good health. This chain's CDR3 is CASSSGYEQYF. The CDR3 DNA reads TGTGCCAGCTCTAGCGGCTACGAGCAGTACTTC.